A single T cell receptor (beta chain) is shown here with its context. What it recognizes is unknown. The sample is drawn from a study of cytomegalovirus exposure and HLA in healthy donors. Whole-study results and caveats: Most TCR sequences were seen very rarely across donors, but some public TCRs occurred in many. A reported reduction in N-insertions relative to the approximately 670-donor mean was seen in an Asian-associated ancestry cluster in a later analysis.

PCR primers comprised 60 Vbeta and 13 Jbeta primers. Assay used: immunoSEQ multiplex PCR; TCRdb lists only in-frame clones, some missing. The repertoire holds nearly 110,000 clones, with roughly 80% as singletons. This CDR3 comprises 14 residues. V was shortened by 5 bases and J by 1 base, with 11 bases between the two germline ends. The germline gives CDR1 MNHNY, CDR2 SVGAGI (reference sequence). V is TRBV6-6 and J is TRBJ1-1; a weak D match, TRBD1 (5 bases). The clonotype originates from a man between 35 and 55 years old in good health and CMV-seronegative. The sample consisted of PBMCs. The chain's CDR3 is CASSHGQANTEAFF. The CDR3 coding sequence is TGTGCCAGCAGTCATGGACAAGCGAACACTGAAGCTTTCTTT.